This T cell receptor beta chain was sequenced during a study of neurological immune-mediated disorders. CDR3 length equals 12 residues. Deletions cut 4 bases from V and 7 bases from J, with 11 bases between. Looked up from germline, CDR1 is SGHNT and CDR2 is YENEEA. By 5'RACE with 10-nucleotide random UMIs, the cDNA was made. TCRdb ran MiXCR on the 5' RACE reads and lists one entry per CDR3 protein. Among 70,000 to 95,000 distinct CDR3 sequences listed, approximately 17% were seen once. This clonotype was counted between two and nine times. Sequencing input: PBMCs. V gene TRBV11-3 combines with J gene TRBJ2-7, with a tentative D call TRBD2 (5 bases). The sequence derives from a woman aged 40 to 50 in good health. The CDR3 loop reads CASSSQSGEQYF. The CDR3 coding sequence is TGTGCCAGCAGCTCGCAGAGCGGTGAGCAGTACTTC.